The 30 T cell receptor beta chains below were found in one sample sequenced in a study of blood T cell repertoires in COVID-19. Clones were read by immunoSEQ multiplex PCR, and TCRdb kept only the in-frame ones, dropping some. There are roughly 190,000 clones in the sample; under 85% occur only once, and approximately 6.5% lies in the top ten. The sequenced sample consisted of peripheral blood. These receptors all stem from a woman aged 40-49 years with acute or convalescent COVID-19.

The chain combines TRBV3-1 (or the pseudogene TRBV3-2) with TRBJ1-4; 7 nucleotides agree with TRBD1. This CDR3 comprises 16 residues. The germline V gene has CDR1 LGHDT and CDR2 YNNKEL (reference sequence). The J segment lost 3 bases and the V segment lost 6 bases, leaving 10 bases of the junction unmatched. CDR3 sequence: CASSPTGVIANEKLFF. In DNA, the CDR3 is TGTGCCAGCAGTCCCACAGGGGTTATAGCTAATGAAAAACTGTTTTTT.

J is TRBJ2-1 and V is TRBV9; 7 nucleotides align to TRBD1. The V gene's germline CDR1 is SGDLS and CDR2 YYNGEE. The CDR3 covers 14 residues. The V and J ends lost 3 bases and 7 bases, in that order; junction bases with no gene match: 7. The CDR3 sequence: CASSGQGGLNEQFF. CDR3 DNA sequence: TGTGCCAGCAGCGGACAGGGTGGCTTGAATGAGCAGTTCTTC.

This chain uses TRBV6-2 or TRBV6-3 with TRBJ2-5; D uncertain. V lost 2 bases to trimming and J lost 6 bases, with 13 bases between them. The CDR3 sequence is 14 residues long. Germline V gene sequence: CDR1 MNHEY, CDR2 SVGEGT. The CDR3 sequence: CASSYVTPRKTQYF. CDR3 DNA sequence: TGTGCCAGCAGTTACGTTACTCCGAGGAAGACCCAGTACTTC.

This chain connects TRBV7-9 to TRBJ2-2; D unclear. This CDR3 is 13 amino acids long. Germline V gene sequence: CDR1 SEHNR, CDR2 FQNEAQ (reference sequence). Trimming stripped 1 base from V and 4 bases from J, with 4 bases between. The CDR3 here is CASSLDSTGELFF. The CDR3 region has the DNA TGTGCCAGCAGCTTAGATAGCACCGGGGAGCTGTTTTTT.

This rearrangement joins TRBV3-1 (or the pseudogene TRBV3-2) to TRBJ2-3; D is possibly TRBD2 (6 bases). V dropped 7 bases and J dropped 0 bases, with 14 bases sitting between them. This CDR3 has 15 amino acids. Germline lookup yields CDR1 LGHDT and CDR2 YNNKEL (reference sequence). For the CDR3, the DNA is TGTGCCAGCACCACCGGGACTCTGAGCACAGATACGCAGTATTTT. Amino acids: CASTTGTLSTDTQYF.

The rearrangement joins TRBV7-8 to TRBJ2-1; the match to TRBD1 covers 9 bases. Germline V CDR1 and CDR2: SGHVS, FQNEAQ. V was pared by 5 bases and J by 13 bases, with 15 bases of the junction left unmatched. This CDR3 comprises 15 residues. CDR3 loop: CASSLSDRQGGTQFF. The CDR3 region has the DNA TGTGCCAGCAGCCTTTCTGACAGACAGGGGGGAACTCAGTTCTTC.

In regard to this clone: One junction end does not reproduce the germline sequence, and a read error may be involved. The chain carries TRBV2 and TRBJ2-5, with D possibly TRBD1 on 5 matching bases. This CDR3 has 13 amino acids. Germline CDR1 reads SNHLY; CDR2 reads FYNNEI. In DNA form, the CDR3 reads TGTGCCAGCACTGAAGACAGCCCGTTGTCCCAGTACTTC. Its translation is CASTEDSPLSQYF.

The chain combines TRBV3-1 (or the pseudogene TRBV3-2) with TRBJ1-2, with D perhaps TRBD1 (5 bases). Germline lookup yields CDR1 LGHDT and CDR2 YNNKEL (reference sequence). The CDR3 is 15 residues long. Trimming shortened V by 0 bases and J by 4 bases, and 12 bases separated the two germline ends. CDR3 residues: CASSQDLQDPYGYTF. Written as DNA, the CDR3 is TGTGCCAGCAGCCAAGATTTACAGGATCCCTATGGCTACACCTTC.

CDR3 protein: CASRTSAGGLYEQFF. CDR3 bases: TGTGCCAGCAGAACTAGCGCGGGAGGGCTATATGAGCAGTTCTTC. The chain links TRBV2 to TRBJ2-1; 9 positions match TRBD2. Germline V lookup: CDR1 SNHLY, CDR2 FYNNEI. J gave up 8 bases and V 6 bases, and 11 bases lay outside the gene matches. The CDR3 is 15 residues long.

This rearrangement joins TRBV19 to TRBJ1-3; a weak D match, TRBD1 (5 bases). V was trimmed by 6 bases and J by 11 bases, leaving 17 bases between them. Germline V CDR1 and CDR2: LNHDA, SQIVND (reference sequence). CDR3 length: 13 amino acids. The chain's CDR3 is CASSLGVGGAIYF. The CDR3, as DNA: TGTGCCAGTAGCTTAGGGGTCGGCGGGGCCATATATTTT.

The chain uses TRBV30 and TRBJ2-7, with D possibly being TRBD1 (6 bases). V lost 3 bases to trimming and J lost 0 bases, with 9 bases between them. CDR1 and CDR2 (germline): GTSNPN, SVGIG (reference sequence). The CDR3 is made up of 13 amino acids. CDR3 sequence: CAWRDSLSYEQYF. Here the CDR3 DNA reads TGTGCCTGGAGGGACAGCCTCTCCTACGAGCAGTACTTC. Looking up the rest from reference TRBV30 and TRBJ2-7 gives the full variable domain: SQTIHQWPATLVQPVGSPLSLECTVEGTSNPNLYWYRQAAGRGLQLLFYSVGIGQISSEVPQNLSASRPQDRQFILSSKKLLLSDSGFYLCAWRDSLSYEQYFGPGTRLTVT.

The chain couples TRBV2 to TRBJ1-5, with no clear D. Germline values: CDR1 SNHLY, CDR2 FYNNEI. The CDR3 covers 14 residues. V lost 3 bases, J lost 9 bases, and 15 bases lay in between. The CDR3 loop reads CASSDPPAGRPQHF. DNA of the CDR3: TGTGCCAGCAGTGACCCCCCCGCTGGGAGGCCCCAGCATTTT.

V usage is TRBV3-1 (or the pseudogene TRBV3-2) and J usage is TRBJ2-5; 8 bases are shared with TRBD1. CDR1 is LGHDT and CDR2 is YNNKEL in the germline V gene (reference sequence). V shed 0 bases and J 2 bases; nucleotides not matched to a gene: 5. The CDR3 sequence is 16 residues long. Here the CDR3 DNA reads TGTGCCAGCAGCCAAGAGGGGACAGGTTTACAAGAGACCCAGTACTTC. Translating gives CASSQEGTGLQETQYF.

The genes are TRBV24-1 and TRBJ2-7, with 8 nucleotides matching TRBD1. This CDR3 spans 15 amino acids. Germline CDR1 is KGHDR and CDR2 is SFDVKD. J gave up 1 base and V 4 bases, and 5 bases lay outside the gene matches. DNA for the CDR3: TGTGCCACCAGTGACCCTGGGACAGGTTCCTACGAGCAGTACTTC. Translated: CATSDPGTGSYEQYF.

The CDR3 loop reads CASSQGQGGDEAFF. In DNA form, the CDR3 reads TGCGCCAGCAGCCAAGGACAGGGGGGGGATGAAGCTTTCTTT. V and J are TRBV4-1 and TRBJ1-1; 9 nucleotides line up with TRBD1. Trimming removed 1 base from V and 7 bases from J; junction bases left unmatched: 4. The CDR3 loop spans 14 amino acids. Per the germline V gene, CDR1 is MGHRA and CDR2 is YSYEKL.

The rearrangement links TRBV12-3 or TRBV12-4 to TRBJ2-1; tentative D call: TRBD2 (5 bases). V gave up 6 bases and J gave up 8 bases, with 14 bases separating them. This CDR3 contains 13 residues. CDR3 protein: CASSSAGGYEQFF. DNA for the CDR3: TGTGCCAGCAGCTCGGCGGGTGGGTATGAGCAGTTCTTC.

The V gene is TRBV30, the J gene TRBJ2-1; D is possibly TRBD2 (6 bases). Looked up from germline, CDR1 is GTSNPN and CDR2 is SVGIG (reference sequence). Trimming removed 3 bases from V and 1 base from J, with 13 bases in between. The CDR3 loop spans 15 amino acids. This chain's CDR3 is CAWRGGVRSYNEQFF. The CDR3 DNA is TGTGCCTGGAGGGGCGGGGTTCGGTCCTACAATGAGCAGTTCTTC.

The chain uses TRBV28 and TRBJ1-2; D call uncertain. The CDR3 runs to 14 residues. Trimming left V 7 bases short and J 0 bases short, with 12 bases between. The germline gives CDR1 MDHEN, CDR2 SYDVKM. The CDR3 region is CASTDNSANYGYTF. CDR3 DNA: TGTGCCAGCACCGACAATTCAGCTAACTATGGCTACACCTTC.

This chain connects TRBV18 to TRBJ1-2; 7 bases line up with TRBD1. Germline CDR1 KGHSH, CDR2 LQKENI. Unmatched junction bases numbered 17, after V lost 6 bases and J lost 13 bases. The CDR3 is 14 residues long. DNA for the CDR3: TGTGCCAGCTCCGCACGACAGGGATCTATGTCGGTCACCTTC. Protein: CASSARQGSMSVTF.

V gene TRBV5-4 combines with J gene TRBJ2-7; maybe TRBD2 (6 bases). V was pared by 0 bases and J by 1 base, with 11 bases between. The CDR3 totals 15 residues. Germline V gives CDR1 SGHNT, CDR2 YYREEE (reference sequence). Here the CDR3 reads CASSLGLGVSYEQYF. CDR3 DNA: TGTGCCAGCAGCTTGGGACTAGGTGTATCCTACGAGCAGTACTTC. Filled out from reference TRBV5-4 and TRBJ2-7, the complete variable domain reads ETGVTQSPTHLIKTRGQQVTLRCSSQSGHNTVSWYQQALGQGPQFIFQYYREEENGRGNFPPRFSGLQFPNYSSELNVNALELDDSALYLCASSLGLGVSYEQYFGPGTRLTVT.

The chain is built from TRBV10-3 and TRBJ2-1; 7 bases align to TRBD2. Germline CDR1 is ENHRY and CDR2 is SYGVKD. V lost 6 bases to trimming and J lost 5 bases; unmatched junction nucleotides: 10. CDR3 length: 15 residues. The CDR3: CAISPSRELHNEQFF. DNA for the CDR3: TGTGCCATCAGCCCTTCGCGGGAGCTCCACAATGAGCAGTTCTTC.

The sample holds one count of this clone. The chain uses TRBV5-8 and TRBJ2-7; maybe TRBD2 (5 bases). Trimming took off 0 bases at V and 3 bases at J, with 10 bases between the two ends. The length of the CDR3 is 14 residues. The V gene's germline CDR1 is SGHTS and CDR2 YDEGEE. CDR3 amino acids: CASSLVRAGYEQYF. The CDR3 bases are TGTGCCAGCAGCTTGGTGAGGGCGGGCTACGAGCAGTACTTC.

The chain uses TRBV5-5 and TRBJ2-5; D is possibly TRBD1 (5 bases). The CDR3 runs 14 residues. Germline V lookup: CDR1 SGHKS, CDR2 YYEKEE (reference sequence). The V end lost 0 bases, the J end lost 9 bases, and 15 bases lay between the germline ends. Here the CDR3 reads CASSLGSGPGSQYF. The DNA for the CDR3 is TGTGCCAGCAGCTTGGGGTCAGGGCCCGGGTCCCAGTACTTC.

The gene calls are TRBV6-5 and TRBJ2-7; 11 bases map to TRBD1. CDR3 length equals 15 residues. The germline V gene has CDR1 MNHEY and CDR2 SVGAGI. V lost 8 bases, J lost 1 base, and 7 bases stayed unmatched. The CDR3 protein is CASEKGQGASYEQYF. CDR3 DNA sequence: TGTGCCAGCGAGAAAGGACAGGGGGCTTCCTACGAGCAGTACTTC.

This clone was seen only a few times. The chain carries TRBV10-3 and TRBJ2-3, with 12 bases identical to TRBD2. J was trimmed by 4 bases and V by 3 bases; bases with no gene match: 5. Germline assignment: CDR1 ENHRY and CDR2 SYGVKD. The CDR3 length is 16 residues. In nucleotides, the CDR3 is TGTGCCATCAGTGAAGGGACTAGCGGGTATTCAGATACGCAGTATTTT. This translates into CAISEGTSGYSDTQYF.

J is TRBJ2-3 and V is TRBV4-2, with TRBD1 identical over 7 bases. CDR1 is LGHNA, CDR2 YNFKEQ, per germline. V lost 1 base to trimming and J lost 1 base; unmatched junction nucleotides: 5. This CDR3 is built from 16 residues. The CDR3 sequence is CASSQAGDSRTDTQYF. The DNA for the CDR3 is TGTGCCAGCAGCCAAGCAGGGGACAGCCGCACAGATACGCAGTATTTT.

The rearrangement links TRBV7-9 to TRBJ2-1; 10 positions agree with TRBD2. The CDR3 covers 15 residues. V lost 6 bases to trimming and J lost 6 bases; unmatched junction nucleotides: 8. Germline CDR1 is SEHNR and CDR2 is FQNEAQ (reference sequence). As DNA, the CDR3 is TGTGCCAGCAGTCTTACTAGCGGGAAGGGCAATGAGCAGTTCTTC. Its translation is CASSLTSGKGNEQFF.

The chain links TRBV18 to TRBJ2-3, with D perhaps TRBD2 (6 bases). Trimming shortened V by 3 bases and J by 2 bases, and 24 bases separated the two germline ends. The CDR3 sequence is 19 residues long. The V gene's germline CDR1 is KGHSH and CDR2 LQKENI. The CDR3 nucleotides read TGTGCCAGCTCACCGAGAGGGCATAGGGCTAGCGAATCCACAGATACGCAGTATTTT. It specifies CASSPRGHRASESTDTQYF.

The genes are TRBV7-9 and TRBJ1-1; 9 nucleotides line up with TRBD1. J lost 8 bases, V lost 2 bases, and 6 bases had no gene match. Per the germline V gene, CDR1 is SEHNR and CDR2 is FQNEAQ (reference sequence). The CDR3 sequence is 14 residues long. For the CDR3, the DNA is TGTGCCAGCAGCTTACTTTGGACAGGGGAAGAAGCTTTCTTT. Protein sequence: CASSLLWTGEEAFF.

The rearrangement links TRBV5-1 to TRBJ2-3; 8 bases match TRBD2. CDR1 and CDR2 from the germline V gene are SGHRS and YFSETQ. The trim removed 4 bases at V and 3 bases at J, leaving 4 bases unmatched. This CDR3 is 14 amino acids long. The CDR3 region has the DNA TGCGCCAGCAGCCATGGACTAGCAACAGATACGCAGTATTTT. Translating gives CASSHGLATDTQYF.